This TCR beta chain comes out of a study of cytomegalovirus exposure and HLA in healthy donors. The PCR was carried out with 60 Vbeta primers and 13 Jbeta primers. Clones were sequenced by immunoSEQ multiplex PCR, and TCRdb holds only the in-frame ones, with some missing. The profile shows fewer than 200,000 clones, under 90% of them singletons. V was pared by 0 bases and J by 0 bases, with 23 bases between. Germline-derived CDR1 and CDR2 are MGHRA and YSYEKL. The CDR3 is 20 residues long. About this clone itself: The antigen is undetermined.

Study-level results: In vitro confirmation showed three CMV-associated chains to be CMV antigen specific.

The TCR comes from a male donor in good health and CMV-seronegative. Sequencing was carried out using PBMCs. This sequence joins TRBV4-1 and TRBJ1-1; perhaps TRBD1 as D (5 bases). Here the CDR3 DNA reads TGCGCCAGCAGCCAAGATGCATCATGGGGAGGGGTTCTAATGAACACTGAAGCTTTCTTT. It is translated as CASSQDASWGGVLMNTEAFF.